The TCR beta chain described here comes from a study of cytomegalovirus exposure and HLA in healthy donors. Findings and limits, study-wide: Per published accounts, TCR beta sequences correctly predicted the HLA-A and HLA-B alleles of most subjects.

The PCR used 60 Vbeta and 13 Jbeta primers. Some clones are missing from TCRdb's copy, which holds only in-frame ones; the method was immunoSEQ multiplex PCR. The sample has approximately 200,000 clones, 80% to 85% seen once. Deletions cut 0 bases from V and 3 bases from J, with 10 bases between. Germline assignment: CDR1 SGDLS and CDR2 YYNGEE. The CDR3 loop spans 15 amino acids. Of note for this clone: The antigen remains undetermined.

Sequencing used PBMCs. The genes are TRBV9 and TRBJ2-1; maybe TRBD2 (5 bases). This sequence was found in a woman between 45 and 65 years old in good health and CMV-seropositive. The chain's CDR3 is CASSVAWENYNEQFF. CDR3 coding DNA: TGTGCCAGCAGCGTAGCGTGGGAGAACTACAATGAGCAGTTCTTC.